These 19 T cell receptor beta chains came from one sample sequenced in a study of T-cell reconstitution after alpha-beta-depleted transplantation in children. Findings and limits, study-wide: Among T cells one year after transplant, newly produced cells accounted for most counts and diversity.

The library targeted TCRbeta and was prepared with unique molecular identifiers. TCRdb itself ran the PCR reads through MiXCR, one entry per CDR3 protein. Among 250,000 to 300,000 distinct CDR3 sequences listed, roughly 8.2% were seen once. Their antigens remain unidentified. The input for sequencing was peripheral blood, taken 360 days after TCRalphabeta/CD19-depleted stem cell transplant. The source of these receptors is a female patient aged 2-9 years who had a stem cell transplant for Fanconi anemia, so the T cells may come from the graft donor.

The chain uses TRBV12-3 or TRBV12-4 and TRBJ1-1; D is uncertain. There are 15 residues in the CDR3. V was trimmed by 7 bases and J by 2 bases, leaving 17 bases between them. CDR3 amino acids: CASTEEGWGNTEAFF. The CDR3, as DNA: TGTGCCAGCACCGAAGAAGGATGGGGAAACACTGAAGCTTTCTTT.

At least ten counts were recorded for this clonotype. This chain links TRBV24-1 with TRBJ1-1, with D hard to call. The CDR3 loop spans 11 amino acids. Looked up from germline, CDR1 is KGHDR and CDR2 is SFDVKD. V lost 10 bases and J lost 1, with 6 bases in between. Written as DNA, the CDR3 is TGTGCCACTTACAAGAACACTGAAGCTTTCTTT. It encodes CATYKNTEAFF.

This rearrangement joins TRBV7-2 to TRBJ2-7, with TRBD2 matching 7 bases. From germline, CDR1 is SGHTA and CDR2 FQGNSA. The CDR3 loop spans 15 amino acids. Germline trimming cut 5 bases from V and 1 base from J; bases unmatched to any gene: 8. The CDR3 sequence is CASSPRGVRSYEQYF. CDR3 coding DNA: TGTGCCAGCAGCCCCCGGGGGGTCCGATCCTACGAGCAGTACTTC.

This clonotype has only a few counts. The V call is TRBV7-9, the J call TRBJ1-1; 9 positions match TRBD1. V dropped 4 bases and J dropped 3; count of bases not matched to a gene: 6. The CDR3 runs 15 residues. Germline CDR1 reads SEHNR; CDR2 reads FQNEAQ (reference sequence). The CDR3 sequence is CASSWTGVRDTEAFF. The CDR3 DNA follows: TGTGCCAGCAGCTGGACAGGGGTTAGGGACACTGAAGCTTTCTTT. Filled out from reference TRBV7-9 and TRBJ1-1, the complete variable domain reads DTGVSQNPRHKITKRGQNVTFRCDPISEHNRLYWYRQTLGQGPEFLTYFQNEAQLEKSRLLSDRFSAERPKGSFSTLEIQRTEQGDSAMYLCASSWTGVRDTEAFFGQGTRLTVV.

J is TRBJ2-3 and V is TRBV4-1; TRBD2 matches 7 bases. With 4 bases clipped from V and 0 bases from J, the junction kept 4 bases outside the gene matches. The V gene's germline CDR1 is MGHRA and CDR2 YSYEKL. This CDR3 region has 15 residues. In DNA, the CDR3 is TGCGCCAGCAGCCCAAGCGGGGCAAGCACAGATACGCAGTATTTT. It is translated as CASSPSGASTDTQYF.

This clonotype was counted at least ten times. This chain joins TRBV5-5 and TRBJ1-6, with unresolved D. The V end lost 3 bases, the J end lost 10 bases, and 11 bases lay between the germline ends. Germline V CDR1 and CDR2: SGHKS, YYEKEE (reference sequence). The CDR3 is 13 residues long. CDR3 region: CASSSYEASPLHF. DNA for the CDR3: TGTGCCAGCAGCTCTTACGAAGCATCACCCCTCCACTTT.

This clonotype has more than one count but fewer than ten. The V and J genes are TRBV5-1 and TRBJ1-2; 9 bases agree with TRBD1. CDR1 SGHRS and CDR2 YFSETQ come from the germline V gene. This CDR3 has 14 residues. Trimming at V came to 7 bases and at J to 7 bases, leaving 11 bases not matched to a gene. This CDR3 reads CASALGTGSRGYTF. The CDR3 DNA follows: TGCGCCAGCGCACTTGGGACAGGGAGTCGTGGCTACACCTTC.

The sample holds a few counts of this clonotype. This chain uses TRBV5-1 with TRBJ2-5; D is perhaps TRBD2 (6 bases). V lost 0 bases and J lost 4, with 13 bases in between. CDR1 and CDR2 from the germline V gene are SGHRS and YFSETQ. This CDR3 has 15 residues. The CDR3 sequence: CASSLVVGGGETQYF. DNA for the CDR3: TGCGCCAGCAGCTTGGTGGTGGGGGGAGGAGAGACCCAGTACTTC.

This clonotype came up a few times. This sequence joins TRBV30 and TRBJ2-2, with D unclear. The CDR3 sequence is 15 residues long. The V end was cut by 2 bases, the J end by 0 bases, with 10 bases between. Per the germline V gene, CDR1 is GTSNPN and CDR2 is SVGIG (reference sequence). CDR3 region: CAWSSGVANTGELFF. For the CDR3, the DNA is TGTGCCTGGAGTTCAGGTGTCGCGAACACCGGGGAGCTGTTTTTT.

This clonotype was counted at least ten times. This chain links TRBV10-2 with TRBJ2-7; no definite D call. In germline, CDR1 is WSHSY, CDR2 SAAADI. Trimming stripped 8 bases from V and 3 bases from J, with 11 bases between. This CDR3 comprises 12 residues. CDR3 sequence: CASLAANYEQYF. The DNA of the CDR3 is TGCGCCAGCCTGGCGGCAAACTACGAGCAGTACTTC.

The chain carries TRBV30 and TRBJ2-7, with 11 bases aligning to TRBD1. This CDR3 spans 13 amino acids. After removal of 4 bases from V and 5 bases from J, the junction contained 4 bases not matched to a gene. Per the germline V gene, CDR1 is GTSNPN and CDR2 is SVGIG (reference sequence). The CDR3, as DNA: TGTGCCTGGAAACGGGGACAGGGGGACGAGCAGTACTTC. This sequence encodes CAWKRGQGDEQYF.

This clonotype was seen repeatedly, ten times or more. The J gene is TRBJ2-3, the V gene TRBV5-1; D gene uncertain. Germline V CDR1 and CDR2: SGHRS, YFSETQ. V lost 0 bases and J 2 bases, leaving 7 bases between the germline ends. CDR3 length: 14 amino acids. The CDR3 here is CASSLVGNTDTQYF. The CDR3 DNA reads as TGCGCCAGCAGCTTGGTTGGGAACACAGATACGCAGTATTTT.

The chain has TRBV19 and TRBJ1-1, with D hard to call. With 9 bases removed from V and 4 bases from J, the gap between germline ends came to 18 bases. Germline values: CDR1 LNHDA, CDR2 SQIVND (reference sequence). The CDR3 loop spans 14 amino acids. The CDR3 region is CASRTIGSGTEAFF. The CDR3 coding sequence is TGTGCCAGCCGTACAATTGGGTCGGGCACTGAAGCTTTCTTT.

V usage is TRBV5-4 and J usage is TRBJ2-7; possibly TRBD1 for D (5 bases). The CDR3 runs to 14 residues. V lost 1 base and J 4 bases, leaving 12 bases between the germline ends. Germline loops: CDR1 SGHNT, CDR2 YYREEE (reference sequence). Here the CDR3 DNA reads TGTGCCAGCAGCTTGTTTGACAGCCCATACGAGCAGTACTTC. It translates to CASSLFDSPYEQYF.

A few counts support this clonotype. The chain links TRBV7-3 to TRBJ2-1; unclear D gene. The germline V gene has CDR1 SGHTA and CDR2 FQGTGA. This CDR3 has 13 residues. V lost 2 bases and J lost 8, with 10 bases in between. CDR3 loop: CASSLYPVYEQFF. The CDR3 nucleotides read TGTGCCAGCAGCTTATACCCAGTCTATGAGCAGTTCTTC.

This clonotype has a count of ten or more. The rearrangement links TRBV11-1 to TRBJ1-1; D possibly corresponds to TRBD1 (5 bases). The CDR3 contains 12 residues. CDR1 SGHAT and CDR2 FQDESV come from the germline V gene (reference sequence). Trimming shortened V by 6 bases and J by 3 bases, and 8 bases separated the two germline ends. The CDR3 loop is CASSDSYTEAFF. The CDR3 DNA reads TGTGCCAGCAGTGACAGTTACACTGAAGCTTTCTTT.

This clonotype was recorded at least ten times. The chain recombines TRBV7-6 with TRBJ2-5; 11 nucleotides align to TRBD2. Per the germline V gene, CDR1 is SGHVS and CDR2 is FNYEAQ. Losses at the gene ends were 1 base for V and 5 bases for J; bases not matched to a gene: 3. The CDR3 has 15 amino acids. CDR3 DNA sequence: TGTGCCAGCAGCTTAGAGCCTAGCGGGGGGGAGACCCAGTACTTC. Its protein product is CASSLEPSGGETQYF.

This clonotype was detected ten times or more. In DNA form, the CDR3 reads TGTGCCAGCGGGGGGGGAAGCGGGAAGCTGTACAATGAGCAGTTCTTC. Amino acid sequence: CASGGGSGKLYNEQFF. The chain links TRBV2 to TRBJ2-1, with 7 bases that match TRBD2. The CDR3 covers 16 residues. J was trimmed by 4 bases and V by 8 bases; bases with no gene match: 14. Germline lookup yields CDR1 SNHLY and CDR2 FYNNEI. The variable domain in full, completed from reference TRBV2 and TRBJ2-1, reads EPEVTQTPSHQVTQMGQEVILRCVPISNHLYFYWYRQILGQKVEFLVSFYNNEISEKSEIFDDQFSVERPDGSNFTLKIRSTKLEDSAMYFCASGGGSGKLYNEQFFGPGTRLTVL.

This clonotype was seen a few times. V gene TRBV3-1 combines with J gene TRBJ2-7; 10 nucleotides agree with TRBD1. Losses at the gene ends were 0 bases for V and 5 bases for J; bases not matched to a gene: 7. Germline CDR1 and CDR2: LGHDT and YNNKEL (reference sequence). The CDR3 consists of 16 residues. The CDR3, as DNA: TGTGCCAGCAGCCAAGAGGGACAGGGGCCGGGGGACGAGCAGTACTTC. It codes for CASSQEGQGPGDEQYF.